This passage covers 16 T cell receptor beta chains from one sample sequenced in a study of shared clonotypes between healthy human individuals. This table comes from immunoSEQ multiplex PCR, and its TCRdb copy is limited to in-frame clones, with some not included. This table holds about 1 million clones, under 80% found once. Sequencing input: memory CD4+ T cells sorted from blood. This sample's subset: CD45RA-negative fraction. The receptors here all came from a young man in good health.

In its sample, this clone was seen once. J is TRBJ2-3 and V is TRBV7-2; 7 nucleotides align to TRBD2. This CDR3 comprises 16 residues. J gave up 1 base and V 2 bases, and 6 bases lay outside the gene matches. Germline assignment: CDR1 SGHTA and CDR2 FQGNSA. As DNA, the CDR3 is TGTGCCAGCAGCTTAACGGGACTACGACGCACAGATACGCAGTATTTT. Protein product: CASSLTGLRRTDTQYF.

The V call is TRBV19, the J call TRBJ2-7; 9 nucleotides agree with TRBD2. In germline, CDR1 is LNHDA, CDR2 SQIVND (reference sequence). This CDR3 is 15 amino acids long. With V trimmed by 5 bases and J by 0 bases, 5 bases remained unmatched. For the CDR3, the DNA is TGTGCCAGTAGTCTGGGTAGCGGGGGCTCCTACGAGCAGTACTTC. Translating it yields CASSLGSGGSYEQYF.

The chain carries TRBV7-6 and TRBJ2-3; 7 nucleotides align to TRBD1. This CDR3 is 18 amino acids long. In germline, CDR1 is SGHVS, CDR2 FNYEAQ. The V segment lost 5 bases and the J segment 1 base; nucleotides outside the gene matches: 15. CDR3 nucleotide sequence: TGTGCCAGCAGCCTCCCCTTAGAAGGGGGCGCGGGCACAGATACGCAGTATTTT. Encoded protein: CASSLPLEGGAGTDTQYF.

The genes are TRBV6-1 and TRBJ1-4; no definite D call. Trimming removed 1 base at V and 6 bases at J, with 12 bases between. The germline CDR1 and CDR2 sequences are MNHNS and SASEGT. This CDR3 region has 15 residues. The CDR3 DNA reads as TGTGCCAGCAGTGAAGGGAGGTCCTTGTATGAAAAACTGTTTTTT. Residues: CASSEGRSLYEKLFF.

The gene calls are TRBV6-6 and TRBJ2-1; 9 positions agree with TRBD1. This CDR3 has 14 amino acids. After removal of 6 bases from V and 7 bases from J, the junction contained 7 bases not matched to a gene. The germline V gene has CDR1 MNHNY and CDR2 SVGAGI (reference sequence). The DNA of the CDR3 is TGTGCCAGCAGCACCTCGGGACAGGGTAATGAGCAGTTCTTC. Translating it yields CASSTSGQGNEQFF.

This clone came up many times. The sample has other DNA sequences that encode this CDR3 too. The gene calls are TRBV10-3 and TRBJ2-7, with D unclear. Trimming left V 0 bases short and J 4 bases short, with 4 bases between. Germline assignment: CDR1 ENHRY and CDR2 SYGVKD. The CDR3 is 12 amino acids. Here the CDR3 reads CAISESPYEQYF. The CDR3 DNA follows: TGTGCCATCAGTGAGTCGCCGTACGAGCAGTACTTC.

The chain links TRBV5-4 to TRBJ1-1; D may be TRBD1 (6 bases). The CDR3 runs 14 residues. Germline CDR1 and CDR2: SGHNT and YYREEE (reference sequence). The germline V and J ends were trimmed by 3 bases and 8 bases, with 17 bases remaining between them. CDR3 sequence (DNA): TGTGCCAGCAGCTCCGACCCACAGGGCCGAGAAGCTTTCTTT. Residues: CASSSDPQGREAFF.

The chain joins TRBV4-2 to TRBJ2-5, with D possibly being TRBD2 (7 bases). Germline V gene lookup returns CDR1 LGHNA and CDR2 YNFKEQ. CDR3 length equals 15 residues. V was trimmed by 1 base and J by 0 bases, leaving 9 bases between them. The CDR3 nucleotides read TGTGCCAGCAGCCAAGCGGGGGGCCACCAAGAGACCCAGTACTTC. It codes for CASSQAGGHQETQYF.

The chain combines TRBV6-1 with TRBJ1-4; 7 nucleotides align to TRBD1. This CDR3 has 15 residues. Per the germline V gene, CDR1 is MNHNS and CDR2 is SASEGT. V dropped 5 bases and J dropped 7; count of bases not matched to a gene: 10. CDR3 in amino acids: CASSLQGKSGEKLFF. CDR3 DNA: TGTGCCAGCAGTTTACAGGGGAAGTCGGGTGAAAAACTGTTTTTT.

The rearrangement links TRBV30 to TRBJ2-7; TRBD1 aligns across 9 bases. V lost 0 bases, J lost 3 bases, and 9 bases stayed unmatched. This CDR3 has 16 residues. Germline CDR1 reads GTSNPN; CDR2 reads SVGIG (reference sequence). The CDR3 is CAWSVPGTGIRYEQYF. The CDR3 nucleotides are TGTGCCTGGAGTGTCCCCGGGACAGGGATACGCTACGAGCAGTACTTC.

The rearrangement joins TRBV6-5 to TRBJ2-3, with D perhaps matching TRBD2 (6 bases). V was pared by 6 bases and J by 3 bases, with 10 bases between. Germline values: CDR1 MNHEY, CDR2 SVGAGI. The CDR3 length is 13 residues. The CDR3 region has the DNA TGTGCCAGCAGCAGGACTATTACAGATACGCAGTATTTT. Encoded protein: CASSRTITDTQYF.

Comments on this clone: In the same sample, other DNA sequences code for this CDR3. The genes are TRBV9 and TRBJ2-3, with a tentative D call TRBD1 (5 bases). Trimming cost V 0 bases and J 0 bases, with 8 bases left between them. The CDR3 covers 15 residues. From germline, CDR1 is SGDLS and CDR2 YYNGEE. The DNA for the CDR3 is TGTGCCAGCAGCGTAGGGGGCCCTAGCACAGATACGCAGTATTTT. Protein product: CASSVGGPSTDTQYF. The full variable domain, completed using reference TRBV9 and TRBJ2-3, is DSGVTQTPKHLITATGQRVTLRCSPRSGDLSVYWYQQSLDQGLQFLIQYYNGEERAKGNILERFSAQQFPDLHSELNLSSLELGDSALYFCASSVGGPSTDTQYFGPGTRLTVL.

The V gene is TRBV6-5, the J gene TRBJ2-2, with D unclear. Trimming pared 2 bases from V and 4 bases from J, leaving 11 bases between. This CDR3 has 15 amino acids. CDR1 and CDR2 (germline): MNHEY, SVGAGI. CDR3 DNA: TGTGCCAGCAGTTACGCTAGGGCAGGCACCGGGGAGCTGTTTTTT. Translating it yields CASSYARAGTGELFF.

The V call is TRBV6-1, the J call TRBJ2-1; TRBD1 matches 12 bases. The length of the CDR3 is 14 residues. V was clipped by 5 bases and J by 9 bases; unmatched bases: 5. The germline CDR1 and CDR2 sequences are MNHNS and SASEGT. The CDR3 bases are TGTGCCAGCAGTTCGGGACAGGGGGCTAGTGAGCAGTTCTTC. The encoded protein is CASSSGQGASEQFF.

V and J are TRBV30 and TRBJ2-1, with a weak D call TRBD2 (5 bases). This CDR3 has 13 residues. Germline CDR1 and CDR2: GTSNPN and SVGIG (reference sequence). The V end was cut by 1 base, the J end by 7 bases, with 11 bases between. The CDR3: CAWSGRRANEQFF. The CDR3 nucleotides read TGTGCCTGGAGTGGCAGGCGGGCGAATGAGCAGTTCTTC.

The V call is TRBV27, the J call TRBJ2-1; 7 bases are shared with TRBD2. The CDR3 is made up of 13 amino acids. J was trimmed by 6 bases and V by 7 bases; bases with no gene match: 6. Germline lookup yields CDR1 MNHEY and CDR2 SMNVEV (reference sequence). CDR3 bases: TGTGCCAGCACCAGGACTAGTAGCAATGAGCAGTTCTTC. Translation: CASTRTSSNEQFF.